The 26 T cell receptor beta chains presented below share a single source sample, sequenced in a study of long-term antiretroviral therapy in people with HIV. Survey level was the resolution at which the v3.0 immunoSEQ assay ran. Repertoires were generated with immunoSEQ multiplex PCR, while TCRdb's copy carries only in-frame clones and drops some. The sample contains around 25,000 clones, about four fifths of which appear only once. The sequencing used unsorted PBMCs, collected 4.4 years after starting antiretroviral therapy. These receptors were taken from a young man with HIV.

The chain uses TRBV4-1 and TRBJ1-2; D not certain. The CDR3 is made up of 10 amino acids. The germline V gene encodes CDR1 MGHRA and CDR2 YSYEKL. V was pared by 4 bases and J by 6 bases, with 3 bases between. CDR3 sequence: CASSRDGYTF. The CDR3 DNA sequence: TGCGCCAGCAGCCGGGATGGCTACACCTTC.

This chain joins TRBV5-4 and TRBJ2-1; possible D gene TRBD2, 5 bases. Germline V gene lookup returns CDR1 SGHNT and CDR2 YYREEE (reference sequence). The CDR3 consists of 12 residues. The V end lost 0 bases, the J end lost 7 bases, and 5 bases lay between the germline ends. CDR3 protein: CASSLGGNEQFF. The CDR3 DNA follows: TGTGCCAGCAGCTTGGGCGGGAATGAGCAGTTCTTC. Looking up the rest from reference TRBV5-4 and TRBJ2-1 gives the full variable domain: ETGVTQSPTHLIKTRGQQVTLRCSSQSGHNTVSWYQQALGQGPQFIFQYYREEENGRGNFPPRFSGLQFPNYSSELNVNALELDDSALYLCASSLGGNEQFFGPGTRLTVL.

The V and J genes are TRBV6-5 and TRBJ1-2, with a possible D match to TRBD1 (5 bases). V dropped 2 bases and J dropped 6 bases, with 10 bases sitting between them. The CDR3 is 13 residues long. Germline assignment: CDR1 MNHEY and CDR2 SVGAGI. CDR3 sequence (DNA): TGTGCCAGCAGTTACGGAGGGACGAATGGCTACACCTTC. Its translation is CASSYGGTNGYTF.

The chain employs TRBV28 and TRBJ2-7; the D call may be TRBD1 or TRBD2 (5 bases each). Trimming cost V 5 bases and J 1 base, with 15 bases left between them. The germline V gene has CDR1 MDHEN and CDR2 SYDVKM. The CDR3 spans 15 residues. The CDR3 nucleotides are TGTGCCAGCAGTCGCTACCGGGACGGGTCCTACGAGCAGTACTTC. Protein: CASSRYRDGSYEQYF.

The rearrangement joins TRBV19 to TRBJ2-3; 13 bases fit TRBD2. CDR3 length: 19 amino acids. The germline gives CDR1 LNHDA, CDR2 SQIVND (reference sequence). After removal of 6 bases from V and 1 base from J, the junction contained 13 bases not matched to a gene. The CDR3 loop reads CASSATSGGTTSRTDTQYF. The CDR3 DNA reads TGTGCCAGTAGCGCGACTAGCGGGGGGACTACTTCTCGCACAGATACGCAGTATTTT.

The chain combines TRBV28 with TRBJ2-7; 7 bases are shared with TRBD2. The CDR3 runs 15 residues. V was clipped by 6 bases and J by 7 bases; unmatched bases: 15. Per germline, CDR1 MDHEN and CDR2 SYDVKM. The CDR3 spells CASSRTAGLRQEQYF. CDR3 nucleotide sequence: TGTGCCAGCAGCCGAACAGCGGGGCTCCGCCAGGAGCAGTACTTC.

The V gene is TRBV9, the J gene TRBJ2-7; 9 bases fit TRBD1. The CDR3 runs 13 residues. V lost 4 bases to trimming and J lost 9 bases; unmatched junction nucleotides: 8. Germline values: CDR1 SGDLS, CDR2 YYNGEE. The CDR3 DNA sequence: TGTGCCAGCAGCTCGGGACAGGGAAAGGCGCAGTACTTC. Translation gives CASSSGQGKAQYF.

The chain has TRBV5-1 and TRBJ2-7; D may match TRBD1 or TRBD2 (5 bases each). In germline, CDR1 is SGHRS, CDR2 YFSETQ. Trimming pared 5 bases from V and 2 bases from J, leaving 11 bases between. This CDR3 region has 13 residues. CDR3: CASREGTAYEQYF. CDR3 nucleotides: TGCGCCAGCAGGGAAGGGACCGCCTACGAGCAGTACTTC.

This clone was seen more than once but under ten times. The chain couples TRBV9 to TRBJ2-1; no clear D gene. The ends were cut back, 0 bases at V and 3 bases at J, with 10 bases in the middle. The CDR3 extends over 15 amino acids. The germline gives CDR1 SGDLS, CDR2 YYNGEE. CDR3 DNA: TGTGCCAGCAGCGTAGTCGGCAACAGCTACAATGAGCAGTTCTTC. This codes for CASSVVGNSYNEQFF.

CDR3 sequence: CASRQYSEKLFF. CDR3 DNA: TGTGCCAGCAGACAGTACAGTGAAAAACTGTTTTTT. The chain is built from TRBV7-9 and TRBJ1-4; D gene uncertain. This CDR3 is 12 amino acids long. Germline CDR1 reads SEHNR; CDR2 reads FQNEAQ (reference sequence). V was clipped by 6 bases and J by 7 bases, with 9 bases between them.

This clone has only one observation. This chain links TRBV20-1 with TRBJ1-1, with D possibly being TRBD1 (5 bases). The ends were cut back, 1 base at V and 7 bases at J, with 7 bases in the middle. Germline assignment: CDR1 DFQATT and CDR2 SNEGSKA (reference sequence). There are 11 residues in the CDR3. The CDR3 nucleotides read TGCAGTGCTAGAGGACAGCGTGAAGCTTTCTTT. Translating it yields CSARGQREAFF.

This clone was observed a single time. The chain combines TRBV12-5 with TRBJ2-5; D gene unclear. Germline-derived CDR1 and CDR2 are LGHNT and FRNRAP. The CDR3 has 12 residues. Trimming left V 4 bases short and J 4 bases short, with 7 bases between. DNA for the CDR3: TGTGCTAGTGGTTCTCCGGGAGAGACCCAGTACTTC. Protein product: CASGSPGETQYF.

This sequence joins TRBV19 and TRBJ2-1; D unresolved. This CDR3 contains 13 residues. Germline CDR1 and CDR2: LNHDA and SQIVND (reference sequence). The germline V and J ends were trimmed by 5 bases and 6 bases, with 11 bases remaining between them. CDR3 sequence reads: CASSLSSGNEQFF. The CDR3 DNA follows: TGTGCCAGTAGTCTTTCCTCAGGCAATGAGCAGTTCTTC. The full variable domain, with the rest looked up from reference TRBV19 and TRBJ2-1, is DGGITQSPKYLFRKEGQNVTLSCEQNLNHDAMYWYRQDPGQGLRLIYYSQIVNDFQKGDIAEGYSVSREKKESFPLTVTSAQKNPTAFYLCASSLSSGNEQFFGPGTRLTVL.

This chain connects TRBV7-9 to TRBJ2-4, with D tentatively TRBD2 (6 bases). The germline V and J ends were trimmed by 5 bases and 8 bases, with 13 bases remaining between them. Germline V gene data show CDR1 as SEHNR and CDR2 as FQNEAQ (reference sequence). CDR3 size: 13 residues. Here the CDR3 DNA reads TGTGCCAGCAGCCCGGCGGGGAAGGACATTCAGTACTTC. Its translation is CASSPAGKDIQYF.

The chain has TRBV10-1 and TRBJ1-1, with TRBD1 as a possible D gene (6 bases). CDR1 and CDR2 from the germline V gene are WNHNN and SYGVQD (reference sequence). V was shortened by 3 bases and J by 4 bases, with 9 bases between the two germline ends. This CDR3 contains 13 residues. The CDR3 reads CASSDQQGTEAFF. The CDR3 DNA follows: TGCGCCAGCAGTGATCAACAGGGCACTGAAGCTTTCTTT.

The sample holds one count of this clone. The genes are TRBV6-5 and TRBJ1-4, with D unresolved. The CDR3 length is 15 residues. Per the germline V gene, CDR1 is MNHEY and CDR2 is SVGAGI. Trimming stripped 7 bases from V and 7 bases from J, with 19 bases between. The CDR3 here is CASTAGLSLAEKLFF. For the CDR3, the DNA is TGTGCCAGCACCGCTGGACTTTCCCTCGCTGAAAAACTGTTTTTT.

V is TRBV14 and J is TRBJ2-7, with D tentatively TRBD1 (5 bases). V lost 1 base and J lost 5, with 9 bases in between. Germline V gene data show CDR1 as SGHDN and CDR2 as FVKESK. CDR3 length equals 13 residues. For the CDR3, the DNA is TGTGCCAGCAGCCAAGCAGGGTTTAACGAGCAGTACTTC. This encodes CASSQAGFNEQYF.

This clone was seen more than once but under ten times. The V and J genes are TRBV5-1 and TRBJ1-2; unclear D gene. Germline V lookup: CDR1 SGHRS, CDR2 YFSETQ. V gave up 4 bases and J gave up 6 bases, with 13 bases separating them. This CDR3 is 13 amino acids long. This chain's CDR3 is CASSLNEGHGYTF. The DNA of the CDR3 is TGCGCCAGCAGCCTAAACGAGGGTCATGGCTACACCTTC.

This rearrangement joins TRBV19 to TRBJ2-1, with unresolved D. Germline V gene sequence: CDR1 LNHDA, CDR2 SQIVND (reference sequence). CDR3 size: 14 residues. Trimming removed 7 bases at V and 2 bases at J, with 12 bases between. CDR3 loop: CASKILGTYNEQFF. The CDR3 nucleotides are TGTGCCAGTAAAATCCTAGGGACCTACAATGAGCAGTTCTTC.

The V call is TRBV4-3, the J call TRBJ2-7; possibly TRBD1 for D (5 bases). Deletions cut 4 bases from V and 1 base from J, with 17 bases between. This CDR3 is built from 16 residues. CDR1 and CDR2 from the germline V gene are LGHNA and YSLEER. This CDR3 reads CASSPSRQGGSYEQYF. The CDR3 coding sequence is TGCGCCAGCAGCCCCTCTCGGCAGGGTGGATCCTACGAGCAGTACTTC.

This clone was detected only once. J is TRBJ1-4 and V is TRBV7-9, with 7 bases fitting TRBD1. Unmatched junction bases numbered 1, after V lost 4 bases and J lost 2 bases. The CDR3 contains 14 residues. Germline CDR1 reads SEHNR; CDR2 reads FQNEAQ (reference sequence). CDR3 amino acids: CASSSRGTNEKLFF. Written as DNA, the CDR3 is TGTGCCAGCAGCTCCAGGGGGACTAATGAAAAACTGTTTTTT.

The V and J genes are TRBV19 and TRBJ1-5; TRBD1 might be the D (5 bases). The CDR3 is 14 amino acids. V lost 5 bases, J lost 2 bases, and 10 bases lay in between. Germline assignment: CDR1 LNHDA and CDR2 SQIVND (reference sequence). DNA for the CDR3: TGTGCCAGTAGTGGACACTTCGGCAATCAGCCCCAGCATTTT. This translates into CASSGHFGNQPQHF.

This clone was picked up one time. This chain connects TRBV11-3 to TRBJ1-1, with 7 bases lining up with TRBD1. Germline V gene data show CDR1 as SGHNT and CDR2 as YENEEA. J was trimmed by 0 bases and V by 1 base; bases with no gene match: 2. This CDR3 is built from 15 residues. CDR3 sequence: CASSLGQGLNTEAFF. The CDR3 nucleotides read TGTGCCAGCAGCTTAGGACAGGGTTTGAACACTGAAGCTTTCTTT.

This chain connects TRBV5-1 to TRBJ2-1; 11 nucleotides match TRBD2. The junction had 3 bases not matched to a gene; V was cut back by 2 bases and J by 5 bases. From germline, CDR1 is SGHRS and CDR2 YFSETQ. CDR3 length: 15 residues. The CDR3 bases are TGCGCCAGCAGCTTAGGTAGCGGGAGGGACAATGAGCAGTTCTTC. Translated, it gives CASSLGSGRDNEQFF.

DNA of the CDR3: TGTGCCAGCAGTTTGCGCGCGAGGGACAATGAGCAGTTCTTC. It encodes CASSLRARDNEQFF. The chain employs TRBV28 and TRBJ2-1; weak D call: TRBD2 (5 bases). CDR1 is MDHEN, CDR2 SYDVKM, per germline. V gave up 3 bases and J gave up 5 bases, with 11 bases separating them. This CDR3 is 14 amino acids long.

This clone was observed a few times. This chain joins TRBV6-1 and TRBJ1-2; 8 nucleotides align to TRBD1. The J segment lost 8 bases and the V segment lost 6 bases, leaving 11 bases of the junction unmatched. The CDR3 consists of 14 residues. Looked up from germline, CDR1 is MNHNS and CDR2 is SASEGT. CDR3 amino acids: CASSDSSTGEGYTF. The DNA of the CDR3 is TGTGCCAGCAGCGATTCTTCGACAGGGGAAGGCTACACCTTC.